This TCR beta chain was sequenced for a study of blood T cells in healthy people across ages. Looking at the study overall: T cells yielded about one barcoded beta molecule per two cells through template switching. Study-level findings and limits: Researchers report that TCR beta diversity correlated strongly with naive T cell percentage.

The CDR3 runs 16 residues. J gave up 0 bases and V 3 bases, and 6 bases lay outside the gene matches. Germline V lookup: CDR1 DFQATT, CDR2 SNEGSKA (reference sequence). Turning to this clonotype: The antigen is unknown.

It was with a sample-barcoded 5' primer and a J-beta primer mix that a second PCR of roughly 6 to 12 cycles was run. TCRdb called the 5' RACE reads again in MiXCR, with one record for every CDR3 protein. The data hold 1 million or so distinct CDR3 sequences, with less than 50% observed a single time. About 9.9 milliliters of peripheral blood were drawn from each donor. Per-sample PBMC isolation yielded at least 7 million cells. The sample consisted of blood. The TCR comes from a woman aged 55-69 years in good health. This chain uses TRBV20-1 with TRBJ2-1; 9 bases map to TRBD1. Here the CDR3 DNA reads TGCAGTGCTAGGGGACAGGGCGTAAGCTCCTACAATGAGCAGTTCTTC. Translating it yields CSARGQGVSSYNEQFF.